This T cell receptor beta chain was recovered during a study of radiotherapy plus CTLA-4 blockade in lung cancer. Study at large: Objective response was observed in about 19% of patients, and disease control in roughly 31%.

Findings and limits, study-wide: According to reports, early shifts in blood T cell clones, alongside interferon-beta, forecast response most accurately. Clones of tumor-derived TCRs expanded in blood after radiotherapy plus ipilimumab.

Points on this clone: Its antigen remains unidentified.

The V end lost 1 base, the J end lost 3 bases, and 11 bases lay between the germline ends. This CDR3 is built from 14 residues. Germline CDR1 and CDR2: SGHRS and YFSETQ. TCRdb keeps only in-frame clones here, not all; method: immunoSEQ multiplex PCR. The sample yields over 50,000 clones, more than 65% seen once. The rearrangement uses TRBV5-1 and TRBJ2-7; D remains unclear. The material sequenced was peripheral blood, taken from a patient treated with radiotherapy plus ipilimumab. The source of this sequence is a human donor with non-small cell lung cancer who had a partial response to radiotherapy plus ipilimumab. The CDR3 protein is CASSLNSQFYEQYF. The CDR3 nucleotides are TGCGCCAGCAGCTTGAACAGCCAATTCTACGAGCAGTACTTC.